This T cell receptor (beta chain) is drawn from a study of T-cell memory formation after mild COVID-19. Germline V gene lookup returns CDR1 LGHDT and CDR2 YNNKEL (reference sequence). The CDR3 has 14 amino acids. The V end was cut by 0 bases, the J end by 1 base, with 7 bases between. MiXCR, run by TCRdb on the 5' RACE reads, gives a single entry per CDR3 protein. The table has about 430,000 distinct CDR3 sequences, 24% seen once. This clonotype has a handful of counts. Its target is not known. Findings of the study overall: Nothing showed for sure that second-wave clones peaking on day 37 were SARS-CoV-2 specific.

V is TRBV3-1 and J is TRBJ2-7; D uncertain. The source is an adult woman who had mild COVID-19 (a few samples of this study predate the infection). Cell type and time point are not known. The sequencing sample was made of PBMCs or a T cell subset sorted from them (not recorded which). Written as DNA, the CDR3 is TGTGCCAGCAGCCAAGACCGGATTTCCTACGAGCAGTACTTC. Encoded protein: CASSQDRISYEQYF.